Each of the 9 T cell receptor beta chains below was sequenced from the same sample in a study of blood T cell repertoires in COVID-19. Produced via immunoSEQ multiplex PCR; TCRdb's table is partial and in-frame only. The sample consists of a few hundred thousand clones, over 75% of them appearing once. The sample comprised peripheral blood. The receptors shown here come from a human donor in a cohort sampled during active COVID-19.

A note on this clone: The same CDR3 arises from other DNA sequences in this sample as well. CDR3 residues: CASSFGQGNGYTF. CDR3 DNA: TGTGCCAGCAGCTTTGGACAGGGTAACGGCTACACCTTC. The chain couples TRBV7-9 to TRBJ1-2, with 8 bases matching TRBD1. The J segment lost 8 bases and the V segment lost 3 bases, leaving 5 bases of the junction unmatched. CDR1 is SEHNR and CDR2 is FQNEAQ in the germline V gene (reference sequence). The CDR3 is 13 amino acids.

The chain links TRBV28 to TRBJ2-7, with 9 bases aligning to TRBD1. In germline, CDR1 is MDHEN, CDR2 SYDVKM. Trimming at V came to 3 bases and at J to 3 bases, leaving 24 bases not matched to a gene. This CDR3 has 21 amino acids. CDR3 DNA sequence: TGTGCCAGCAGTTTTCGACAGGGGGTAAGGCAATCTAGCGTGGGCCGCTACGAGCAGTACTTC. It yields the protein CASSFRQGVRQSSVGRYEQYF.

The genes are TRBV11-2 and TRBJ2-1; 11 bases align to TRBD1. V shed 5 bases, J shed 4 bases, and the junction held 10 bases outside the gene matches. Germline CDR1 and CDR2: SGHAT and FQNNGV. This CDR3 spans 17 amino acids. CDR3 in DNA: TGTGCCAGCAGCCGCCTAAGGACAGGGGGCCGGTACAATGAGCAGTTCTTC. Translated, it gives CASSRLRTGGRYNEQFF.

The chain is built from TRBV20-1 and TRBJ2-1; D call uncertain. Per germline, CDR1 DFQATT and CDR2 SNEGSKA (reference sequence). This CDR3 is 12 amino acids long. V dropped 3 bases and J dropped 4 bases, with 7 bases sitting between them. CDR3 nucleotide sequence: TGCAGTGCTAGTACCGGTTACAATGAGCAGTTCTTC. Translation: CSASTGYNEQFF.

The rearrangement joins TRBV11-2 to TRBJ1-1; 8 bases fit TRBD1. The V gene's germline CDR1 is SGHAT and CDR2 FQNNGV. The CDR3 loop spans 19 amino acids. V shed 3 bases and J 4 bases; nucleotides not matched to a gene: 19. The CDR3: CASSFGPGTGGYGGTEAFF. In DNA form, the CDR3 reads TGTGCCAGCAGCTTTGGCCCCGGGACAGGTGGATATGGGGGCACTGAAGCTTTCTTT.

The chain links TRBV10-3 to TRBJ1-6; 7 nucleotides agree with TRBD1. This CDR3 comprises 14 residues. CDR1 and CDR2 (germline): ENHRY, SYGVKD. V lost 7 bases to trimming and J lost 10 bases; unmatched junction nucleotides: 10. In nucleotides, the CDR3 is TGTGCCATCACCTCTGAGACAGGGAGCTCACCCCTCCACTTT. Its translation: CAITSETGSSPLHF.

The chain uses TRBV28 and TRBJ1-2; D gene unclear. V was trimmed by 2 bases and J by 7 bases, leaving 17 bases between them. The CDR3 has 15 residues. CDR1 and CDR2 from the germline V gene are MDHEN and SYDVKM. The CDR3 DNA sequence: TGTGCCAGCAGTTTACATGTTGCCCGGGGTGGTGGCTACACCTTC. Protein sequence: CASSLHVARGGGYTF.

This chain links TRBV7-2 with TRBJ2-4; TRBD1 matches 12 bases. The CDR3 has 18 amino acids. The V gene end was trimmed by 2 bases and the J gene end by 8 bases; junction bases not matched to a gene: 13. Germline assignment: CDR1 SGHTA and CDR2 FQGNSA. The CDR3 nucleotides are TGTGCCAGCAGCTTACGGCCGCCGGGACAGGGGGCGCGGGACATTCAGTACTTC. Protein sequence: CASSLRPPGQGARDIQYF.

V gene TRBV28 combines with J gene TRBJ1-1; D possibly corresponds to TRBD1 (5 bases). The germline V gene has CDR1 MDHEN and CDR2 SYDVKM. The CDR3 has 14 amino acids. The ends were cut back, 7 bases at V and 1 base at J, with 13 bases in the middle. In DNA form, the CDR3 reads TGTGCCAGCACCCGGGGGGTTACGAACACTGAAGCTTTCTTT. It codes for CASTRGVTNTEAFF.